This TCR beta chain was sequenced in a study of cytomegalovirus exposure and HLA in healthy donors (TCRdb year 2017). A note on the overall study: An earlier analysis of roughly 630 of the donors reported approximately 300 Gb of sequence data and about 100 million unique TCR beta sequences from about 200 million T cells. Five DR-DQ haplotypes were treated as single units for association and clustering because of strong linkage in the cohort. Donor age, sex, ethnicity and CMV serostatus were collected together with the repertoire data. Typing coverage differed by locus: A, B, C, DRB1 and DQB1 were typed in about 629-640 donors, DQA1 in 522, DPA1 in around 600, and DPB1 in 450 to 490. An early release that covered some 630 HLA-typed donors contained approximately 300 gigabases of sequencing data and 85 million to 100 million unique TCR sequences. In a later genetic analysis, genome-wide SNP genotypes for about three fifths of the roughly 670 donors were used, and that subset was treated as a discovery cohort. Besides the first cohort of 500 to 700 subjects, a separate validation cohort made up of 90 to 150 different subjects was used. Rather than drawing on any new phenotypic data, the later analysis identified candidate immune exposures from TCR beta sequences and the way those sequences occurred across donors. To study patterns of TCR occurrence, a later analysis re-analyzed previously published TCR beta repertoires from 600 to 750 donors and added high-resolution HLA genotyping. On average, around 230,000 unique TCR beta nucleotide sequences were sequenced per donor among fewer than 500 genotyped donors of the cohort, with about 17% of those sequences being non-productive. Every discovery cohort repertoire had been produced on one sequencing platform. The T cell repertoires of 550 to 850 subjects were profiled by immunosequencing and related to cytomegalovirus serostatus. The study was designed to test whether signatures of past pathogen exposure could be identified by cataloging public T cell receptors. HLA typing covered class I and class II loci at four-digit resolution. An earlier analysis of fewer than 750 of the donors used high-throughput TCR beta sequencing to judge whether each TCR beta V gene segment behaved as functional or pseudogenic. Among the roughly 370 genotyped donors, approximately 82% belonged to the genetic ancestry cluster associated with self-reported Caucasian donors. To predict cytomegalovirus infection status, the study brought together high-throughput TCR immunosequencing, statistical association of individual TCRs with disease status, and machine learning. Results the study describes overall, beyond this receptor: This cohort had only TCR beta chains sequenced, and the lack of alpha or paired-chain data limited which features could be detected. A further reported finding was that TCR beta sequences accurately predicted the HLA-A and HLA-B alleles for most subjects in the first cohort. The study gave a list of some 150 TCR beta chains associated with cytomegalovirus. Across donors, most TCR sequences were observed very rarely, whereas some public TCRs were present in many individuals. When HLA alleles, especially DR and DQ, strongly co-occurred, TCR associations were difficult to assign to individual alleles. Compared with the roughly 670-donor mean, donors in an Asian-associated ancestry cluster had fewer N-insertions in productive TCRs, according to a later genetic analysis. In a later analysis, HLA-associated TCR beta chains showed more clonal expansion and lower generation probabilities than non-associated chains that were equally common. In a later analysis, TCR association rates were found to vary across HLA loci, with the most associated TCRs seen for DRB1 alleles and the fewest for HLA-C alleles. The only immune exposure information available for the cohort was CMV serostatus. A cluster of highly shared sequence variants was judged likely to represent a technical artifact of the sequencing pipeline. Because HLA typing was missing for some donors at each locus, association tests included only the typed subset. The authors suggested that the approach could potentially be extended to other disease states and immunological phenotypes. A later analysis found that most CMV-associated TCR beta chains appeared HLA-restricted, with HLA associations seemingly driven largely by CMV exposure. The earlier analysis of fewer than 750 of the donors excluded seventeen rarely observed V segments, including chromosome 9 orphons, because counts were too low. In a later genetic analysis, a missense DCLRE1C variant was associated with V-gene and J-gene trimming of TCR beta chains, and the association was replicated in an independent cohort. Presence/absence analyses assumed roughly uniform sequencing depth across donors, an assumption that may not hold. An earlier analysis of approximately 570 of the donors showed that most TCR beta V segments appeared in productive rearrangements either about 87% or about 30% of the time, which broadly matched IMGT annotations. Because the 87-base-pair reads could not distinguish some IMGT-functional V segments, including TRBV6-2 and TRBV6-3, those segments were excluded. In a later analysis, some 18,000 TCR beta sequences were associated with specific HLA alleles at a false discovery rate of 0.05. In vitro tests confirmed that three of the cytomegalovirus-associated TCR beta chains recognize cytomegalovirus antigens. In a later analysis, several top co-occurrence clusters were reported to appear linked to parvovirus B19, influenza, CMV and Epstein-Barr virus. Cytomegalovirus status was reported to be diagnosed by the classifier with high specificity and sensitivity in both the original and validation cohorts. Correlated functional status among segregating V segments might reflect linkage disequilibrium, but an unknown experimental factor could not be ruled out.

Library preparation was by the immunoSEQ multiplex PCR assay. For the multiplex PCR, a mixture combining 60 forward primers for TCR Vbeta segments and 13 reverse primers for TCR Jbeta segments was used. The CDR3 region of rearranged TCR beta genes was amplified from genomic DNA with a multiplex PCR assay. The Illumina HiSeq System was used to sequence the amplified TCR beta libraries as 87-base-pair reads. In the source study's methods: In a later analysis, tens of millions of unique TCR beta chains were counted across the 500 to 700 repertoires, and about 10 million of these chains were shared by at least two donors. Raw reads were error-corrected and collapsed into unique sequences with a nearest-neighbor algorithm that merged closely related sequences to remove PCR and sequencing errors. V, D and J gene segments were assigned by aligning CDR3 sequences to IMGT reference sequences. For a sequence to be retained, at least a six-nucleotide match to both a V gene segment and a J gene segment was required. Rearrangements were called productive when the CDR3 lacked stop codons and stayed in frame with V and J; all others were non-productive. CDR3 was defined according to IMGT convention as the region running from the second conserved V-encoded cysteine to the conserved J-encoded phenylalanine. Sequences without an unambiguous match to a single V gene segment were excluded from the earlier analysis of approximately 600 of the donors. An earlier analysis of 587 of the donors classified V segments as functional when productive rearrangements were above 56.7% and as segregating when the standard deviation between donors was above 5%. A statistical classification framework was built for diagnosing cytomegalovirus status from the catalog of TCR beta chain sequences. In a later analysis, TCR nucleotide sequences were compared against IMGT/GENE-DB human TR gene sequences so that V and J genes could be assigned. Using the TCRdist pipeline, a later analysis assigned CDR3 sequences along with most-parsimonious VDJ recombination scenarios. A later analysis defined each TCR beta chain by its CDR3 amino acid sequence plus V-gene family, and excluded reads lacking a unique V-gene family. As a way to deal with suspected cross-contamination and a sequencing artifact, a later analysis dropped more than 500 nucleotide sequences that were highly shared and had low generation probability. A later analysis calculated a clonal expansion index for each public chain from normalized within-repertoire ranks of inferred template counts. A later analysis computed generation probabilities with a VDJ recombination model fitted to out-of-frame rearrangements, and checked the results against IGoR. In a later analysis, hypergeometric tests were used to score TCR-TCR, TCR-HLA and TCR-CMV co-occurrence, with a repertoire-size bias correction applied to TCR pairs. False discovery rates were estimated in a later analysis by permuting HLA or CMV assignments 20 times. In a later analysis, co-occurring TCRs were grouped using DBSCAN, with TCRdist sequence similarity added in when clustering inside HLA-allele-positive subsets. Repertoires with fewer than 30,000 or more than 120,000 public chains were left out of co-occurrence clustering, as were four to six repertoires with anomalous nucleotide sharing. TCRdb carries this immuneACCESS record with in-frame sequences only. Its versions omit some clonotypes, under half of them owing to an unresolved V gene in the studies checked, with the rest unexplained. The V and J calls and clone size are taken from that table; D and trimming were inferred from the DNA. The sample contains around 110,000 clones, approximately 85% of them found a single time. 1.5% to 2% of the sample lies in the top ten.

Remarks on this clone: This clone's antigen is unknown. No base-level quality is on record; no much larger clone is a single base apart.

V is pared back by 3 bases and J by 7 bases, with 9 bases lying between the germline termini. According to the germline V gene (reference sequence), CDR1 reads SEHNR and CDR2 reads FQNEAQ. From the cysteine up to the phenylalanine, the CDR3 has a length of 13 residues. Only the CDR3 DNA stays, 39 bases, in frame from base 1. In total, approximately 690 healthy bone marrow donors made up the cohort. All cohort members were sampled while nominally healthy, although unrecorded immune exposures were likely present. The donor tested CMV seronegative and was one of the 352 seronegative cohort members. Every donor gave a peripheral blood sample, and the peripheral blood mononuclear cells from that sample were used for TCR beta sequencing. Genomic DNA was extracted from the blood cell samples with the Qiagen DNeasy Blood Extraction Kit.

The sequence was collected from a middle-aged man in good health and CMV-seronegative. Rearrangement joined TRBV7-9 to TRBJ2-2; TRBD1 is perhaps the D gene, given 6 matching bases. Material: PBMCs. The sequenced DNA is TGTGCCAGCAGCTTCCAGGGGAACGGGGAGCTGTTTTTT. Its coded protein is CASSFQGNGELFF.